This T cell receptor beta chain was sequenced in a study of shared clonotypes between healthy human individuals. Once extracted for a subset, genomic DNA was divided evenly among several immunoSEQ plates. The protocol was immunoSEQ multiplex PCR, while the TCRdb copy is restricted to in-frame clones and leaves out a portion. Of some 2.3 million clones listed, over 90% were seen once; the top ten hold roughly 0.36%. The CDR3 spans 16 residues. Trimming left V 1 base short and J 4 bases short, with 14 bases between. The genes are TRBV5-3 and TRBJ2-2; no firm D call. TRBV5-3 is an ORF for which the function is uncertain. This clonotype originated in a man aged 18 to 35 in good health. Some clones in this sample may be carry-over from other donors' samples. Sequencing was carried out using naive CD4+ T cells from PBMCs. As for subset: CD45RA+ positively selected. The CDR3 is CARSLSYRVSTGELFF. In nucleotides, the CDR3 is TGTGCCAGAAGCTTGTCATATAGGGTGAGCACCGGGGAGCTGTTTTTT.